A single sample gave rise to the 32 T cell receptor beta chains below, sequenced in a study of technical replicates of blood from several donors. Assay: immunoSEQ multiplex PCR; the TCRdb copy retains only in-frame clones and omits some. Of 80,000 to 100,000 clones listed, about 91% were seen once; the top ten hold 0.27%. The sequencing sample was made of T cells isolated from PBMCs. The receptors shown here come from a human donor in good health.

The V and J genes are TRBV7-2 and TRBJ2-7; the D gene is possibly TRBD1 (5 bases). The length of the CDR3 is 14 residues. Per the germline V gene, CDR1 is SGHTA and CDR2 is FQGNSA. V was trimmed by 4 bases and J by 5 bases, leaving 15 bases between them. The CDR3 coding sequence is TGTGCCAGCAGCTCCCACCAGGGAAGGGACGAGCAGTACTTC. Translation: CASSSHQGRDEQYF.

CDR3 DNA sequence: TGCGCCAGCAGCAGTGGGACAGGGGGCGCGTTGGGCAATCAGCCCCAGCATTTT. Residues: CASSSGTGGALGNQPQHF. The chain recombines TRBV4-1 with TRBJ1-5; 12 bases map to TRBD1. CDR3 length equals 18 residues. Germline loops: CDR1 MGHRA, CDR2 YSYEKL. With 5 bases clipped from V and 2 bases from J, the junction kept 10 bases outside the gene matches.

V gene TRBV29-1 combines with J gene TRBJ1-1, with 7 bases matching TRBD1. Trimming took 4 bases from V and 3 from J; bases not matched to a gene: 5. The CDR3 is 13 residues long. Germline V gene sequence: CDR1 SQVTM, CDR2 ANQGSEA. CDR3 loop: CSVAGTADTEAFF. Here the CDR3 DNA reads TGCAGCGTTGCGGGGACAGCGGACACTGAAGCTTTCTTT.

Only a few counts were recorded for this clone. CDR3 bases: TGTGCCAGCAGGACCCGACAGATGGGCAATCAGCCCCAGCATTTT. It is translated as CASRTRQMGNQPQHF. This sequence joins TRBV2 and TRBJ1-5; D is possibly TRBD1 (5 bases). Trimming took off 6 bases at V and 2 bases at J, with 14 bases between the two ends. The CDR3 is made up of 15 amino acids. CDR1 is SNHLY and CDR2 is FYNNEI in the germline V gene.

J is TRBJ1-5 and V is TRBV6-5; a possible D gene is TRBD1 (5 bases). Germline loops: CDR1 MNHEY, CDR2 SVGAGI. There are 13 residues in the CDR3. The germline V and J ends were trimmed by 2 bases and 7 bases, with 9 bases remaining between them. The CDR3 loop reads CASSYRDSQPQHF. CDR3 DNA: TGTGCCAGCAGTTACAGGGACTCCCAGCCCCAGCATTTT.

This clone is a singleton in its sample. V is TRBV11-2 and J is TRBJ2-5, with unresolved D. The CDR3 runs to 15 residues. In germline, CDR1 is SGHAT, CDR2 FQNNGV. With 2 bases removed from V and 3 bases from J, the gap between germline ends came to 13 bases. The CDR3 region is CASSLNGALEETQYF. Written as DNA, the CDR3 is TGTGCCAGCAGCTTAAATGGAGCGCTGGAAGAGACCCAGTACTTC.

The genes are TRBV4-1 and TRBJ1-5, with 11 bases matching TRBD1. With 4 bases clipped from V and 3 bases from J, the junction kept 11 bases outside the gene matches. Germline CDR1 reads MGHRA; CDR2 reads YSYEKL. The CDR3 extends over 18 amino acids. CDR3 amino acids: CASSPLYRDRGNNQPQHF. CDR3 DNA: TGCGCCAGCAGCCCGTTATACCGGGACAGGGGGAACAATCAGCCCCAGCATTTT.

The genes are TRBV5-4 and TRBJ2-5; TRBD2 aligns across 9 bases. The trim removed 0 bases at V and 4 bases at J, leaving 7 bases unmatched. CDR3 length: 16 amino acids. The germline V gene has CDR1 SGHNT and CDR2 YYREEE (reference sequence). CDR3 coding DNA: TGTGCCAGCAGCTTGGCCAGCGGGAGGAGTGTAGAGACCCAGTACTTC. It specifies CASSLASGRSVETQYF.

The chain carries TRBV5-1 and TRBJ1-5; possible D gene TRBD1, 6 bases. This CDR3 is 15 amino acids long. V lost 0 bases to trimming and J lost 2 bases, with 9 bases between them. Germline loops: CDR1 SGHRS, CDR2 YFSETQ. The CDR3 loop reads CASSLEPGGNQPQHF. The CDR3 coding sequence is TGCGCCAGCAGCTTGGAGCCAGGGGGCAATCAGCCCCAGCATTTT.

The V and J genes are TRBV7-9 and TRBJ2-1, with D possibly TRBD2 on 6 matching bases. Trimming pared 2 bases from V and 7 bases from J, leaving 18 bases between. This CDR3 has 16 residues. The germline CDR1 and CDR2 sequences are SEHNR and FQNEAQ (reference sequence). The CDR3 here is CASSLIRGTIGNEQFF. DNA of the CDR3: TGTGCCAGCAGCTTAATCCGGGGGACGATCGGAAATGAGCAGTTCTTC.

J is TRBJ2-1 and V is TRBV2; D is undetermined. CDR1 and CDR2 from the germline V gene are SNHLY and FYNNEI. This CDR3 has 11 amino acids. The germline V and J ends were trimmed by 10 bases and 3 bases, with 7 bases remaining between them. This CDR3 reads CAIQNYNEQFF. CDR3 DNA: TGTGCCATCCAGAACTACAATGAGCAGTTCTTC.

The gene calls are TRBV5-4 and TRBJ2-7; 9 bases line up with TRBD2. The CDR3 totals 16 residues. Trimming cost V 2 bases and J 0 bases; bases outside gene matches: 6. The germline V gene has CDR1 SGHNT and CDR2 YYREEE (reference sequence). CDR3 protein: CASSLPISGSSYEQYF. CDR3 nucleotides: TGTGCCAGCAGCTTACCTATTAGCGGGAGCTCCTACGAGCAGTACTTC.

This clone was detected only once. The chain carries TRBV19 and TRBJ2-5; 7 bases align to TRBD1. V lost 4 bases and J lost 3; bases outside the gene matches: 5. The CDR3 is made up of 14 amino acids. Germline V gene sequence: CDR1 LNHDA, CDR2 SQIVND (reference sequence). The CDR3 here is CASSRGQVEETQYF. The CDR3 nucleotides read TGTGCCAGTAGTAGAGGACAGGTAGAAGAGACCCAGTACTTC.

J is TRBJ1-2 and V is TRBV19; weak D call: TRBD1 (5 bases). This CDR3 is built from 15 residues. The germline V gene encodes CDR1 LNHDA and CDR2 SQIVND (reference sequence). V was cut by 2 bases and J by 6 bases, with 16 bases left in between. The CDR3 nucleotides are TGTGCCAGTAGTATAAAGGTTCGGGGGGAGGATGGCTACACCTTC. This sequence encodes CASSIKVRGEDGYTF.

The CDR3 protein is CASRLAGGAVDEQFF. The CDR3 nucleotides read TGTGCCAGCAGGCTAGCGGGAGGGGCGGTAGATGAGCAGTTCTTC. The chain uses TRBV6-5 and TRBJ2-1; TRBD2 matches at 12 bases. The CDR3 is 15 amino acids. V gave up 6 bases and J gave up 8 bases; unmatched junction bases: 8. Germline V gives CDR1 MNHEY, CDR2 SVGAGI.

The V call is TRBV6-1, the J call TRBJ2-7, with TRBD2 matching 7 bases. Per germline, CDR1 MNHNS and CDR2 SASEGT. This CDR3 is 14 amino acids long. J lost 6 bases, V lost 7 bases, and 12 bases had no gene match. The CDR3 DNA reads as TGTGCCAGCACCCCCAGGACTAGTTCCGTCGAGCAGTACTTC. Protein sequence: CASTPRTSSVEQYF.

The chain joins TRBV5-6 to TRBJ2-1; 8 bases agree with TRBD2. Germline V gives CDR1 SGHDT, CDR2 YYEEEE. This CDR3 is 16 amino acids long. J gave up 9 bases and V 3 bases, and 14 bases lay outside the gene matches. The CDR3 DNA sequence: TGTGCCAGCAGCTCAATTATAGCGGGAAGATTGGGTGAGCAGTTCTTC. As protein: CASSSIIAGRLGEQFF.

This chain connects TRBV7-9 to TRBJ2-1; TRBD2 matches at 7 bases. Germline assignment: CDR1 SEHNR and CDR2 FQNEAQ (reference sequence). V trimming: 4 bases; J trimming: 9 bases; junction bases outside the gene matches: 15. The CDR3 totals 16 residues. In DNA, the CDR3 is TGTGCCAGCAGCTCCCTGGGACTAACTAGCGTGGCTGAGCAGTTCTTC. This gives the protein CASSSLGLTSVAEQFF.

The genes are TRBV27 and TRBJ2-1; D is uncertain. The V gene lost 3 bases and the J gene lost 4 bases, with 16 bases spanning the gap. Germline V gene lookup returns CDR1 MNHEY and CDR2 SMNVEV (reference sequence). The CDR3 spans 16 residues. CDR3 sequence (DNA): TGTGCCAGCAGTTTGACAATTACGGTCCCATACAATGAGCAGTTCTTC. Amino acid sequence: CASSLTITVPYNEQFF.

The chain is built from TRBV6-1 and TRBJ2-5, with a tentative D call TRBD1 (5 bases). This CDR3 is 14 amino acids long. From germline, CDR1 is MNHNS and CDR2 SASEGT. Deletions cut 4 bases from V and 2 bases from J, with 11 bases between. Here the CDR3 reads CASSVLQEQETQYF. The CDR3 DNA sequence: TGTGCCAGCAGTGTGCTACAGGAGCAAGAGACCCAGTACTTC.

The V call is TRBV14, the J call TRBJ1-6; D might be TRBD1 (6 bases). Trimming removed 4 bases from V and 9 bases from J, with 13 bases in between. The CDR3 sequence is 14 residues long. CDR1 and CDR2 (germline): SGHDN, FVKESK. The CDR3 DNA follows: TGTGCCAGCAGCCGACAGGTCGGACGTTCACCCCTCCACTTT. It encodes CASSRQVGRSPLHF.

V and J are TRBV2 and TRBJ2-1, with 7 nucleotides matching TRBD2. The J segment lost 5 bases and the V segment lost 6 bases, leaving 7 bases of the junction unmatched. The CDR3 runs to 14 residues. Germline CDR1 reads SNHLY; CDR2 reads FYNNEI. This CDR3 is CASRKGTIDNEQFF. CDR3 in DNA: TGTGCCAGCAGGAAGGGGACTATCGACAATGAGCAGTTCTTC.

This chain connects TRBV5-4 to TRBJ2-7; 10 bases match TRBD1. V trimming: 4 bases; J trimming: 5 bases; junction bases outside the gene matches: 12. The CDR3 consists of 16 residues. Germline V gene sequence: CDR1 SGHNT, CDR2 YYREEE (reference sequence). CDR3 residues: CASSPAGTGVFDEQYF. The CDR3 DNA reads TGTGCCAGCAGCCCGGCCGGGACAGGGGTTTTTGACGAGCAGTACTTC.

V is TRBV1 and J is TRBJ1-6; TRBD1, as called in the table, went unchecked against the DNA. TRBV1 constitutes a pseudogene. The CDR3 contains 16 residues. CDR3 DNA: TGCACCAGCAGCCAAGGTACAAGCTCCTATAATTCACCCCTCCACTTT. Translating it yields CTSSQGTSSYNSPLHF.

This chain links TRBV5-4 with TRBJ2-7, with 9 bases aligning to TRBD1. The V and J ends lost 3 bases and 4 bases, in that order; junction bases with no gene match: 8. Germline CDR1 reads SGHNT; CDR2 reads YYREEE (reference sequence). The CDR3 is 15 residues long. The CDR3 DNA is TGTGCCAGCAGCTCCGACCGGGACAGGGCGTACGAGCAGTACTTC. This translates into CASSSDRDRAYEQYF.

V usage is TRBV7-9 and J usage is TRBJ1-4; TRBD1 matches 7 bases. With V trimmed by 7 bases and J by 7 bases, 12 bases remained unmatched. Germline V lookup: CDR1 SEHNR, CDR2 FQNEAQ (reference sequence). The CDR3 has 15 residues. The DNA for the CDR3 is TGTGCCAGCACCCGGCCCTACAGGGGCAGTGAAAAACTGTTTTTT. It translates to CASTRPYRGSEKLFF.

The rearrangement joins TRBV29-1 to TRBJ2-3, with D possibly matching TRBD2 (6 bases). Germline-derived CDR1 and CDR2 are SQVTM and ANQGSEA. This CDR3 contains 13 residues. Trimming removed 7 bases from V and 0 bases from J, with 11 bases in between. The CDR3 region is CSALASSTDTQYF. The CDR3 DNA is TGCAGCGCTCTAGCGTCTAGCACAGATACGCAGTATTTT.

The chain combines TRBV9 with TRBJ2-7; TRBD2 is a possible D gene (6 bases). Germline CDR1 SGDLS, CDR2 YYNGEE. V shed 3 bases and J shed 2 bases, with 12 bases lying between them. The CDR3 is 14 amino acids. In DNA, the CDR3 is TGTGCCAGCAGCGGGGGGGACGGTACCTACGAGCAGTACTTC. It translates to CASSGGDGTYEQYF.

The chain employs TRBV6-6 and TRBJ2-7; 12 bases are a match to TRBD2. This CDR3 has 14 residues. The germline CDR1 and CDR2 sequences are MNHNY and SVGAGI (reference sequence). J gave up 1 base and V 7 bases, and 2 bases lay outside the gene matches. The CDR3 loop is CASTTSGGSYEQYF. The DNA of the CDR3 is TGTGCCAGCACCACTAGCGGGGGGTCCTACGAGCAGTACTTC.

The chain links TRBV5-1 to TRBJ2-1, with 10 nucleotides matching TRBD2. Germline V CDR1 and CDR2: SGHRS, YFSETQ. The CDR3 length is 15 residues. Unmatched junction bases numbered 2, after V lost 5 bases and J lost 0 bases. The CDR3 DNA sequence: TGCGCCAGCAGGGCTAGCGGGAGCTCCTACAATGAGCAGTTCTTC. Its protein is CASRASGSSYNEQFF.

This chain connects TRBV7-9 to TRBJ2-2; D may be TRBD1 (5 bases). Per germline, CDR1 SEHNR and CDR2 FQNEAQ (reference sequence). The CDR3 is 15 residues long. Deletions cut 5 bases from V and 1 base from J, with 11 bases between. The CDR3 loop is CASSPRALNTGELFF. CDR3 in DNA: TGTGCCAGCAGCCCCAGGGCCTTGAACACCGGGGAGCTGTTTTTT.

The V gene is TRBV5-1, the J gene TRBJ1-3; D is possibly TRBD1 (6 bases). Trimming pared 2 bases from V and 0 bases from J, leaving 12 bases between. The germline V gene has CDR1 SGHRS and CDR2 YFSETQ. The CDR3 is made up of 16 amino acids. The chain's CDR3 is CASSFRGRDSGNTIYF. The DNA for the CDR3 is TGCGCCAGCAGCTTCAGGGGTAGGGACTCTGGAAACACCATATATTTT.